This is a list of T cell receptor beta chains from one sample in a study of blood T cells in healthy people across ages. TCRdb recomputed calls from the 5' RACE reads with MiXCR, one row per CDR3 protein. The profile shows over 1,500,000 distinct CDR3 sequences, about 39% of them singletons. Source material: blood. These receptors came from a human donor in good health. CDR3s include the opening cysteine and the closing phenylalanine or tryptophan. The D gene is left open where the match is weak. Expanded clones get a size class; other rows say once, few or many, or leave the size out.

v_call	j_call	d_call	clone_size	cdr3_nt	cdr3_aa
TRBV3-1	TRBJ2-7	-	-	TGTGCCAGCAGCCAAGGTGTCTTAGCGTACGAGCAGTACTTC	CASSQGVLAYEQYF
TRBV5-1	TRBJ1-4	TRBD1	few	TGCGCCAGCAGCGTCGGGACAGAGAATGAAAAACTGTTTTTT	CASSVGTENEKLFF
TRBV28	TRBJ1-2	-	-	TGTGCCAGCAGTTCCCGGACGGGGAGGGGAGGCTATGGCTACACCTTC	CASSSRTGRGGYGYTF
TRBV4-1	TRBJ1-2	-	-	TGCGCCAGCAGCCAAGTGGGGCTCTACACCTTC	CASSQVGLYTF
TRBV6-2/TRBV6-3	TRBJ2-1	TRBD2	few	TGTGCCAGCAGACAGACGACTAGCGGGCCCTACAATGAGCAGTTCTTC	CASRQTTSGPYNEQFF
TRBV7-2	TRBJ1-1	-	few	TGTGCCAGCAGCTTGTCAGGGTTTGACACTGAAGCTTTCTTT	CASSLSGFDTEAFF
TRBV12-3/TRBV12-4	TRBJ2-1	TRBD1	few	TGTGCCAGCAGTCTCGGGACAGGAGAGTACTTTTCTTACAATGAGCAGTTCTTC	CASSLGTGEYFSYNEQFF
TRBV11-3	TRBJ2-5	TRBD1	-	TGTGCCAGCAGTACAGGGGCTGGGGAGACCCAGTACTTC	CASSTGAGETQYF
TRBV10-3	TRBJ1-3	-	-	TGTGCCATCAGCAAAGAATACTCTGGAAACACCATATATTTT	CAISKEYSGNTIYF
TRBV7-6	TRBJ1-1	-	few	TGTGCCAGCAGCTTAGACCCCATTATAGCTGAAGCTTTCTTT	CASSLDPIIAEAFF